This T cell receptor beta chain is drawn from a study of CD8 T cells in ankylosing spondylitis. Each TCR beta library was made by quantitative 5'-RACE that incorporated molecular barcodes. MiXCR, run by TCRdb on the 5' RACE reads, gives a single entry per CDR3 protein. Of some 800,000 distinct CDR3 sequences in the sample, 12% were seen once. This CDR3 region has 14 residues. V was clipped by 1 base and J by 5 bases, with 9 bases between them. Germline V gene lookup returns CDR1 MNHNS and CDR2 SASEGT. As to this clonotype: The antigen is unknown.

Points from the study as a whole: Previous work reported some of these motif variants in the synovial fluid and blood of reactive arthritis. Characteristic, it appeared, of ankylosing spondylitis blood was a TCR beta motif of fewer than 10 highly homologous variants. As for the disease-linked clones, they showed a CD8+ phenotype and occurred at relatively low frequencies in peripheral blood.

The sequence derives from a male donor with ankylosing spondylitis. The sequencing input was blood, either unsorted or a sorted T cell fraction (not recorded which). The V gene is TRBV6-1, the J gene TRBJ1-5; a possible D gene is TRBD1 (5 bases). For the CDR3, the DNA is TGTGCCAGCAGTGAAGGGGGGAGGGATCAGCCCCAGCATTTT. It encodes CASSEGGRDQPQHF.